This T cell receptor beta chain appears in the sequencing data of a study of T cells expressing NK-cell markers. Study-wide context: Sorted CD3+CD56+NKG2C+, CD3+CD56+NKG2C- and CD3+CD56-NKG2C+ T-cell subsets were beta-chain profiled. Of eight sequenced donors, seven were HCMV-seropositive and one HCMV-seronegative. Overall study results and limits: Several donors showed these clonotypes also leading the CD3+CD56-NKG2C+ fraction.

UMI-tagged 5'RACE template switching yielded the TCR beta cDNA. TCRdb reprocessed the 5' RACE reads and stores each CDR3 protein as one record, lacking DNA. The sample's table shows about 260,000 distinct CDR3 sequences. The CDR3 is made up of 14 amino acids. Germline values: CDR1 DFQATT, CDR2 SNEGSKA (reference sequence). A note on this clonotype: The antigen is undetermined.

The sequencing input was blood T cells: a sorted CD56 or NKG2C T cell subset, CD4+ or CD8+ T cells, or bulk PBMC T cells (not recorded which). The receptor was derived from a woman aged 18 to 75 in good health. This rearrangement joins TRBV20-1 to TRBJ2-7; without DNA, the TCRdb call of TRBD1 cannot be checked. CDR3 in amino acids: CSASPYRDHYEQYF.